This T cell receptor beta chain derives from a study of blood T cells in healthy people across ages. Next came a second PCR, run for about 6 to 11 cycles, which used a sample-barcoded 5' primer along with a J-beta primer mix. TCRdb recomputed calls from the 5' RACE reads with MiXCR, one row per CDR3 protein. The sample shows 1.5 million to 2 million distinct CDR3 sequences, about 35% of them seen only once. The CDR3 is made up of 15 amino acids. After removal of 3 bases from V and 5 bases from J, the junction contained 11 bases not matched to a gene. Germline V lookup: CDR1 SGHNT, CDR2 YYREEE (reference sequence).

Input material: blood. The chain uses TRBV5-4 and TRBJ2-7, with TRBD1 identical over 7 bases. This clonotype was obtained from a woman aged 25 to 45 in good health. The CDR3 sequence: CASSYPTGNSHEQYF. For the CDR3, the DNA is TGTGCCAGCAGCTACCCGACAGGGAATAGCCACGAGCAGTACTTC.